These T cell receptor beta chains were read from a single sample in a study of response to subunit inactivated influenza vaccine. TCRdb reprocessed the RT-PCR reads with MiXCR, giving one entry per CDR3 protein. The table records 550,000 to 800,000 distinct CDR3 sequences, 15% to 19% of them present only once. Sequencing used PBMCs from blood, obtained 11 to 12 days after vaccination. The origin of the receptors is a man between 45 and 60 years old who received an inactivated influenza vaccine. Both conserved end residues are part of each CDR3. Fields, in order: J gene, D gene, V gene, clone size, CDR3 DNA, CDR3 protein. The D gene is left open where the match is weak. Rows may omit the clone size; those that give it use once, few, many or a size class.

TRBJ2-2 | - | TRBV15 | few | TGTGCCACCAGGGAAGATGGACAGCCCAGCGGGAACACCGGGGAGCTGTTTTTT | CATREDGQPSGNTGELFF
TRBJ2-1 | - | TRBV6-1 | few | TGTGCCAGCAGTGATACGGGGACCCCGTTCTTC | CASSDTGTPFF
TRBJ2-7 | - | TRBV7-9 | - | TGTGCCAGCAGCTTATTCGGGGGGCGACCTTCCTACGAGCAGTACTTC | CASSLFGGRPSYEQYF
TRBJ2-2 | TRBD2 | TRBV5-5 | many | TGTGCCAGCAGCGCGGCCCGGACTAGCGGGAGGTTGGAGCTGTTTTTT | CASSAARTSGRLELFF
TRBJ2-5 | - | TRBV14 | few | TGTGCCAGCAGCCAACATTCTGGGTCCGAGACCCAGTACTTC | CASSQHSGSETQYF
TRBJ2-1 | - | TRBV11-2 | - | TGTGCCAGCAGCTCAACGCCTGAGCAGTTCTTC | CASSSTPEQFF
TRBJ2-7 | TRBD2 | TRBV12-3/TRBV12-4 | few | TGTGCCAGCAGTTTAGGAGCGGGAATGGGGTCGGGCGAGCAGTACTTC | CASSLGAGMGSGEQYF
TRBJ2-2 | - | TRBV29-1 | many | TGCAGCGTTAAACCGGGACTCAACACCGGGGAGCTGTTTTTT | CSVKPGLNTGELFF
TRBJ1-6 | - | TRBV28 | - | TGTGCCACACATGGGGAGTTAAATTCACCCCTCCACTTT | CATHGELNSPLHF
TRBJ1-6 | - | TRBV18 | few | TGTGCCAGCTCCGATTTGGGGGGCGGACGTTCACCCCTCCACTTT | CASSDLGGGRSPLHF
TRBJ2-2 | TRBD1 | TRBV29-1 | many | TGCAGCGTTGAAGAGTGGAGGAGCGACAGGGATACCGGGGAGCTGTTTTTT | CSVEEWRSDRDTGELFF
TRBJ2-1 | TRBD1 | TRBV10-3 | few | TGTGCCATTGGGGGACAGGGCCTCAGCTACAATGAGCAGTTCTTC | CAIGGQGLSYNEQFF
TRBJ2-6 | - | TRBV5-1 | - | TGCGCCAGCAGCTTAACAGGTAGCGGTGCTGGGGCCAACGTCCTGACTTTC | CASSLTGSGAGANVLTF
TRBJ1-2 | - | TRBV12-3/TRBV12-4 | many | TGTGCCAGCAGCAGGACGTCCTATGGCTACACCTTC | CASSRTSYGYTF
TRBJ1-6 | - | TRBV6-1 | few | TGTGCCAGCAGTGAAGTCAAGGAGGGAGGTTTGAGGAATTCACCCCTCCACTTT | CASSEVKEGGLRNSPLHF
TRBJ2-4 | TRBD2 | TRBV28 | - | TGTGCCAGCAGTTTATGGGCTAGCGGGAGCGAAACCAAAAACATTCAGTACTTC | CASSLWASGSETKNIQYF
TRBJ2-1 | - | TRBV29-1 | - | TGCAGCGTCGCAAACTGGGACGGCTCCTACAATGAGCAGTTCTTC | CSVANWDGSYNEQFF
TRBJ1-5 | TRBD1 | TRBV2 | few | TGTGCCAGCAGCGAGACAGGGCTTAATCAGCCCCAGCATTTT | CASSETGLNQPQHF
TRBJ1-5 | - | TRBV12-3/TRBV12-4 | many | TGTGCCAGCAGTTTATCCGGGACGAATCAGCCCCAGCATTTT | CASSLSGTNQPQHF
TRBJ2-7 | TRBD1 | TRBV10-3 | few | TGTGCCATCAGGGACAGGGGCTACGAGCAGTACTTC | CAIRDRGYEQYF
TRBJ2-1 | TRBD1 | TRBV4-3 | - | TGCGCCAGCAGCCAGAGACAGGGAATCGATGAGCAGTTCTTC | CASSQRQGIDEQFF
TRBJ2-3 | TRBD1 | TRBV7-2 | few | TGTGCCAGCAGCTTAAAAATGCTGGGACAGGGTTTTAAGTATTTT | CASSLKMLGQGFKYF
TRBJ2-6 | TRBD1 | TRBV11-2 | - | TGTGCCAGCAGCGATAGGGGGCCTGGGGCCAACGTCCTGACTTTC | CASSDRGPGANVLTF
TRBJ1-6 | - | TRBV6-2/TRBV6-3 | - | TGTGCCAGCAGTTACCCAAACCGAGGGGGAAATTCACCCCTCCACTTT | CASSYPNRGGNSPLHF
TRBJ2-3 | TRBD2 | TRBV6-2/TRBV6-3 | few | TGTGCCAGCACCCTAGCGGGGGGGCCTAGCACAGATACGCAGTATTTT | CASTLAGGPSTDTQYF
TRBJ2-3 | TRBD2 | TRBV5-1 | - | TGCGCCAGCAGCTTGCGAAGACTAGCGGGAGGCACAGATACGCAGTATTTT | CASSLRRLAGGTDTQYF
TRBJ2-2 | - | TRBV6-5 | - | TGTGCCAGCAGTTACTCGAGACTTTCTAACACCGGGGAGCTGTTTTTT | CASSYSRLSNTGELFF
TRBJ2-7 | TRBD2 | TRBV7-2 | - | TGTGCCAGCAGCCCTTGGGGTAGCGGGGGATACGAGCAGTACTTC | CASSPWGSGGYEQYF
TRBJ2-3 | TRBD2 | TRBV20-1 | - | TGCAGTGCTAGAGATTTCGCGGGAGAAGGCACGCAGTATTTT | CSARDFAGEGTQYF
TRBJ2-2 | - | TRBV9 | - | TGTGCCAGCAGCGTAGCTACTATGAGGGGGGGCCCCGGGGAGCTGTTTTTT | CASSVATMRGGPGELFF
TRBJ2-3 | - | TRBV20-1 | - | TGCAGTGCTAGAGACAGGGAAAGGACAGATACGCAGTATTTT | CSARDRERTDTQYF
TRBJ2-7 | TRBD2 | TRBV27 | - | TGTGCCAGCAGTTTATCCCCGGGGGGGAGGATCTACGAGCAGTACTTC | CASSLSPGGRIYEQYF
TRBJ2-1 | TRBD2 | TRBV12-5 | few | TGTGCTAGTGGTTTCTCCCCAATAGCGGGAGCGGAGTACAATGAGCAGTTCTTC | CASGFSPIAGAEYNEQFF
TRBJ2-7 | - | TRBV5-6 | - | TGTGCCAGCAGCTACCAACCCGGGTTAGAAGAGGAGCAGTACTTC | CASSYQPGLEEEQYF
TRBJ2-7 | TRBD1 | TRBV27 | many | TGTGCCAGCAGTCACGGACAGGGCGCACCTCAGTACTTC | CASSHGQGAPQYF